This is a list of T cell receptor beta chains from one sample in a study of blood T cell repertoires in COVID-19. Assay: immunoSEQ multiplex PCR; the TCRdb copy retains only in-frame clones and omits some. This sample has roughly 300,000 clones, with 90% found just once. Source material: peripheral blood. The receptor set was obtained from a woman aged 25 to 39 with COVID-19, enrolled during active disease. Both conserved end residues are part of each CDR3. A D gene is named only where the DNA matches it firmly. Rows give clone size only sometimes, using once, few, many, or a class for an expanded clone.

clone size: once; J gene: TRBJ1-3; D gene: .; V gene: TRBV4-3; CDR3 DNA: TGCGCCAGCAGCCAAGTAGTAGGAAACACCATATATTTT; CDR3 protein: CASSQVVGNTIYF
clone size: .; J gene: TRBJ1-2; D gene: .; V gene: TRBV4-1; CDR3 DNA: TGCGCCAGCAGCCGCGACAGCACAGACCGTGGCTACACCTTC; CDR3 protein: CASSRDSTDRGYTF
clone size: .; J gene: TRBJ2-7; D gene: .; V gene: TRBV5-1; CDR3 DNA: TGCGCCAGCAGCGAGGCTCTTCAGGGCTACGAGCAGTACTTC; CDR3 protein: CASSEALQGYEQYF
clone size: .; J gene: TRBJ2-3; D gene: TRBD2; V gene: TRBV27; CDR3 DNA: TGTGCCAGCAGTTTCTGGGAAGCGGGAGGGCCATCGGGTACGCAGTATTTT; CDR3 protein: CASSFWEAGGPSGTQYF
clone size: .; J gene: TRBJ2-2; D gene: TRBD2; V gene: TRBV19; CDR3 DNA: TGTGCCAGTAGCCAGACTAGCGGGAGGGCCGACACCGGGGAGCTGTTTTTT; CDR3 protein: CASSQTSGRADTGELFF
clone size: .; J gene: TRBJ1-1; D gene: .; V gene: TRBV4-3; CDR3 DNA: TGCGCCAGCAGCCAAGAGGTGGGGCGCACTGAAGCTTTCTTT; CDR3 protein: CASSQEVGRTEAFF
clone size: .; J gene: TRBJ1-3; D gene: TRBD1; V gene: TRBV5-1; CDR3 DNA: TGCGCCAGCAGCCCAGGACAGGGAGACACCATATATTTT; CDR3 protein: CASSPGQGDTIYF
clone size: .; J gene: TRBJ2-7; D gene: .; V gene: TRBV6-5; CDR3 DNA: TGTGCCAGCATGCGGGGCGGGACCTACGAGCAGTACTTC; CDR3 protein: CASMRGGTYEQYF
clone size: .; J gene: TRBJ2-3; D gene: .; V gene: TRBV11-3; CDR3 DNA: TGTGCCAGCAGCTTAGAGTTCTCAGATACGCAGTATTTT; CDR3 protein: CASSLEFSDTQYF
clone size: .; J gene: TRBJ2-1; D gene: TRBD1; V gene: TRBV24-1; CDR3 DNA: TGTGCCACTATGCCCGGACAGGGTCTAGGGCATGAGCAGTTCTTC; CDR3 protein: CATMPGQGLGHEQFF
clone size: .; J gene: TRBJ1-5; D gene: .; V gene: TRBV4-1; CDR3 DNA: TGCGCCAGCAGCCAAGCTGAACAGGTTTATCAGCCCCAGCATTTT; CDR3 protein: CASSQAEQVYQPQHF
clone size: .; J gene: TRBJ2-2; D gene: .; V gene: TRBV2; CDR3 DNA: TGTGCCAGCAGTGGATGGATACGGGGCACCGGGGAGCTGTTTTTT; CDR3 protein: CASSGWIRGTGELFF
clone size: .; J gene: TRBJ1-2; D gene: .; V gene: TRBV5-8; CDR3 DNA: TGTGCCAGCAGCTTGGGAAAGAGGGGCTACACCTTC; CDR3 protein: CASSLGKRGYTF
clone size: .; J gene: TRBJ1-2; D gene: .; V gene: TRBV5-4; CDR3 DNA: TGTGCCAGCAGCTTCGGCGGAATTAACTATGGCTACACCTTC; CDR3 protein: CASSFGGINYGYTF
clone size: once; J gene: TRBJ1-1; D gene: .; V gene: TRBV18; CDR3 DNA: TGTGCCAGCTCAGCGGACAGCCAAGAAGCTTTCTTT; CDR3 protein: CASSADSQEAFF
clone size: .; J gene: TRBJ1-3; D gene: TRBD1; V gene: TRBV30; CDR3 DNA: TGTGCCTGGACCGGACAGGAACCAAACACCATATATTTT; CDR3 protein: CAWTGQEPNTIYF